Shown below are 27 T cell receptor beta chains from a single sample sequenced in a study of CD8 T cells in acute hepatitis C reinfection. Only in-frame clones appear in the TCRdb table, and some are missing; sequencing was by immunoSEQ multiplex PCR. The sample shows 30,000 to 40,000 clones, around nine tenths of them seen only once. Time point noted: naive CD8 control sorted from an acute-time-point sample. The sequencing sample was made of naive CD8+ T cells from PBMCs. The receptors originated from a man under 40 with chronic hepatitis C.

The V gene is TRBV27, the J gene TRBJ2-1, with unresolved D. Trimming removed 6 bases from V and 8 bases from J, with 11 bases in between. Germline loops: CDR1 MNHEY, CDR2 SMNVEV (reference sequence). The CDR3 totals 12 residues. The CDR3: CASRGVLHEQFF. The CDR3 nucleotides are TGTGCCAGCAGGGGCGTATTGCATGAGCAGTTCTTC.

The genes are TRBV30 and TRBJ1-1, with 7 bases aligning to TRBD1. Per the germline V gene, CDR1 is GTSNPN and CDR2 is SVGIG (reference sequence). CDR3 length: 17 amino acids. With V trimmed by 0 bases and J by 2 bases, 12 bases remained unmatched. The CDR3 DNA follows: TGTGCCTGGAGTGTACTGCCGGGACAGCTTTTCAACACTGAAGCTTTCTTT. This encodes CAWSVLPGQLFNTEAFF.

The chain's CDR3 is CASSIGSGSGTDTQYF. The CDR3 DNA reads as TGTGCCAGTAGTATAGGGAGCGGGAGTGGCACAGATACGCAGTATTTT. The rearrangement uses TRBV19 and TRBJ2-3; 8 bases are shared with TRBD2. CDR1 and CDR2 from the germline V gene are LNHDA and SQIVND (reference sequence). The CDR3 loop spans 16 amino acids. J was trimmed by 1 base and V by 1 base; bases with no gene match: 4.

The chain joins TRBV2 to TRBJ2-2, with 10 positions matching TRBD1. CDR3 length: 14 amino acids. CDR1 and CDR2 (germline): SNHLY, FYNNEI. With 5 bases clipped from V and 7 bases from J, the junction kept 4 bases outside the gene matches. CDR3 amino acids: CASSWDRGSGELFF. DNA of the CDR3: TGTGCCAGCAGTTGGGACAGGGGCAGCGGGGAGCTGTTTTTT.

The chain links TRBV20-1 to TRBJ2-1, with D possibly matching TRBD1 (6 bases). Deletions cut 6 bases from V and 8 bases from J, with 11 bases between. The length of the CDR3 is 11 residues. Germline CDR1 reads DFQATT; CDR2 reads SNEGSKA (reference sequence). CDR3 region: CSATTGYEQFF. CDR3 sequence (DNA): TGCAGTGCGACGACAGGATATGAGCAGTTCTTC.

V gene TRBV9 combines with J gene TRBJ1-1; tentative D call: TRBD1 (5 bases). V lost 4 bases and J 11 bases, leaving 15 bases between the germline ends. CDR3 size: 12 residues. Germline CDR1 SGDLS, CDR2 YYNGEE. CDR3 DNA sequence: TGTGCCAGCAGCCCCGGGCGCTCAGGGGCTTTCTTT. Its protein product is CASSPGRSGAFF.

The chain uses TRBV9 and TRBJ1-1; D possibly corresponds to TRBD1 (5 bases). The V gene lost 2 bases and the J gene lost 4 bases, with 9 bases spanning the gap. The CDR3 sequence is 13 residues long. Per the germline V gene, CDR1 is SGDLS and CDR2 is YYNGEE. Here the CDR3 DNA reads TGTGCCAGCAGCGTCCGGGGGACCACTGAAGCTTTCTTT. This codes for CASSVRGTTEAFF.

The chain has TRBV7-8 and TRBJ2-3; 9 nucleotides match TRBD2. CDR3 length equals 15 residues. J was trimmed by 0 bases and V by 4 bases; bases with no gene match: 2. Germline-derived CDR1 and CDR2 are SGHVS and FQNEAQ. CDR3 nucleotide sequence: TGTGCCAGCAGCTGGACTAGCGCGAGCACAGATACGCAGTATTTT. The encoded protein is CASSWTSASTDTQYF.

The gene calls are TRBV9 and TRBJ2-1, with D unresolved. V was clipped by 3 bases and J by 4 bases, with 11 bases between them. Per germline, CDR1 SGDLS and CDR2 YYNGEE. The CDR3 contains 14 residues. The CDR3 DNA sequence: TGTGCCAGCAGCGCACCACATACATACAATGAGCAGTTCTTC. Amino acid sequence: CASSAPHTYNEQFF. The entire variable domain, with the rest obtained from reference TRBV9 and TRBJ2-1, is as follows: DSGVTQTPKHLITATGQRVTLRCSPRSGDLSVYWYQQSLDQGLQFLIQYYNGEERAKGNILERFSAQQFPDLHSELNLSSLELGDSALYFCASSAPHTYNEQFFGPGTRLTVL.

The CDR3 DNA reads as TGTGCCAGCAGTTCGCCGGGACAGGGCAATCAGCCCCAGCATTTT. Its translation: CASSSPGQGNQPQHF. The chain is built from TRBV6-6 and TRBJ1-5, with TRBD1 matching over 8 bases. Germline V lookup: CDR1 MNHNY, CDR2 SVGAGI (reference sequence). CDR3 length: 15 residues. V shed 4 bases and J 2 bases; nucleotides not matched to a gene: 4.

The gene calls are TRBV11-2 and TRBJ2-7; tentative D call: TRBD2 (5 bases). The CDR3 totals 17 residues. Germline assignment: CDR1 SGHAT and CDR2 FQNNGV. Trimming took 2 bases from V and 2 from J, leaving 19 bases between them. This CDR3 reads CASSLLEFRRRPYEQYF. The CDR3 nucleotides read TGTGCCAGCAGCTTACTCGAATTTCGAAGGAGGCCCTACGAGCAGTACTTC. Full variable domain (remainder filled in from reference TRBV11-2 and TRBJ2-7): EAGVAQSPRYKIIEKRQSVAFWCNPISGHATLYWYQQILGQGPKLLIQFQNNGVVDDSQLPKDRFSAERLKGVDSTLKIQPAKLEDSAVYLCASSLLEFRRRPYEQYFGPGTRLTVT.

This sequence joins TRBV7-8 and TRBJ2-1; the D is unclear. V gave up 4 bases and J gave up 5 bases, with 6 bases separating them. Germline CDR1 is SGHVS and CDR2 is FQNEAQ. The CDR3 contains 12 residues. The CDR3 region is CASSYIDNEQFF. In DNA form, the CDR3 reads TGTGCCAGCAGCTATATCGACAATGAGCAGTTCTTC.

This clone was detected only a few times. This chain links TRBV4-1 with TRBJ2-1; 7 nucleotides line up with TRBD1. This CDR3 has 12 amino acids. Trimming removed 3 bases from V and 10 bases from J; junction bases left unmatched: 3. Germline V gene lookup returns CDR1 MGHRA and CDR2 YSYEKL. In DNA, the CDR3 is TGCGCCAGCAGCCATAGACAGGGCGAGCAGTTCTTC. Translation: CASSHRQGEQFF.

The chain is built from TRBV6-6 and TRBJ2-1; tentatively, D is TRBD1 (6 bases). Between the trimmed V and J ends, which lost 10 bases and 2 bases, there was a span of 9 bases. The CDR3 is made up of 12 amino acids. Germline lookup yields CDR1 MNHNY and CDR2 SVGAGI (reference sequence). The CDR3 spells CANGQTYNEQFF. The CDR3 nucleotides are TGTGCCAACGGACAGACCTACAATGAGCAGTTCTTC.

This sequence joins TRBV6-1 and TRBJ2-5; a possible D gene is TRBD2 (5 bases). The germline V gene encodes CDR1 MNHNS and CDR2 SASEGT. CDR3 size: 12 residues. Between the trimmed V and J ends, which lost 4 bases and 10 bases, there was a span of 13 bases. The CDR3 protein is CASSVPRGGQYF. CDR3 in DNA: TGTGCCAGCAGTGTCCCCCGGGGTGGCCAGTACTTC.

This clone came up a few times. This chain links TRBV5-1 with TRBJ1-2; 8 bases align to TRBD1. The CDR3 has 15 residues. Losses at the gene ends were 0 bases for V and 6 bases for J; bases not matched to a gene: 7. Looked up from germline, CDR1 is SGHRS and CDR2 is YFSETQ. The CDR3 coding sequence is TGCGCCAGCAGCTTGGGGACAGGGAGGGGAGATGGCTACACCTTC. Protein sequence: CASSLGTGRGDGYTF.

The chain has TRBV2 and TRBJ2-3; TRBD2 aligns across 7 bases. Germline V gives CDR1 SNHLY, CDR2 FYNNEI. Trimming cost V 3 bases and J 2 bases; bases outside gene matches: 5. The CDR3 has 15 amino acids. The CDR3 here is CASSEVGGITDTQYF. CDR3 DNA sequence: TGTGCCAGCAGTGAGGTGGGGGGGATCACAGATACGCAGTATTTT.

This chain links TRBV2 with TRBJ2-3; TRBD1 agrees at 7 bases. Per the germline V gene, CDR1 is SNHLY and CDR2 is FYNNEI. The CDR3 runs 13 residues. J lost 5 bases, V lost 2 bases, and 1 base had no gene match. The CDR3 reads CASSEWDRDTQYF. CDR3 sequence (DNA): TGTGCCAGCAGTGAATGGGACAGAGATACGCAGTATTTT.

V gene TRBV7-6 combines with J gene TRBJ2-7, with a tentative D call TRBD1 (6 bases). Trimming pared 5 bases from V and 0 bases from J, leaving 11 bases between. In germline, CDR1 is SGHVS, CDR2 FNYEAQ. The CDR3 is 14 residues long. CDR3 sequence: CASSAGQFSYEQYF. Here the CDR3 DNA reads TGTGCCAGCAGCGCAGGACAGTTCTCCTACGAGCAGTACTTC. The variable domain in full, with the rest retrieved from reference TRBV7-6 and TRBJ2-7, is GAGVSQSPRYKVTKRGQDVALRCDPISGHVSLYWYRQALGQGPEFLTYFNYEAQQDKSGLPNDRFSAERPEGSISTLTIQRTEQRDSAMYRCASSAGQFSYEQYFGPGTRLTVT.

The chain carries TRBV9 and TRBJ2-5; TRBD2 matches at 7 bases. V lost 0 bases, J lost 2 bases, and 7 bases stayed unmatched. Germline CDR1 SGDLS, CDR2 YYNGEE. This CDR3 is 16 amino acids long. The CDR3 DNA follows: TGTGCCAGCAGCGTAGAGGGAGGGAGGGCACAAGAGACCCAGTACTTC. Residues: CASSVEGGRAQETQYF.

V is TRBV4-3 and J is TRBJ2-1; 9 positions match TRBD2. Per germline, CDR1 LGHNA and CDR2 YSLEER. The CDR3 runs to 17 residues. V dropped 0 bases and J dropped 7; count of bases not matched to a gene: 10. The CDR3 sequence is CASSQDIAAGGPNEQFF. For the CDR3, the DNA is TGCGCCAGCAGCCAAGATATTGCGGCGGGGGGGCCTAATGAGCAGTTCTTC.

J is TRBJ2-2 and V is TRBV29-1; 7 bases match TRBD2. The CDR3 loop spans 15 amino acids. Per germline, CDR1 SQVTM and CDR2 ANQGSEA. V lost 2 bases and J lost 6; bases outside the gene matches: 9. CDR3 in amino acids: CSVEHASGDPGELFF. Written as DNA, the CDR3 is TGCAGCGTTGAACATGCTAGCGGAGATCCCGGGGAGCTGTTTTTT.

The V and J genes are TRBV9 and TRBJ2-3; D uncertain. Germline V lookup: CDR1 SGDLS, CDR2 YYNGEE. Trimming took off 3 bases at V and 0 bases at J, with 5 bases between the two ends. The CDR3 is made up of 13 amino acids. The CDR3 DNA follows: TGTGCCAGCAGCGCCAGCAGCACAGATACGCAGTATTTT. It codes for CASSASSTDTQYF.

The V call is TRBV25-1, the J call TRBJ2-5; 7 nucleotides agree with TRBD2. Germline V gene sequence: CDR1 MGHDK, CDR2 SYGVNS. Trimming cost V 6 bases and J 4 bases; bases outside gene matches: 2. The CDR3 extends over 12 amino acids. The CDR3 DNA follows: TGTGCCAGCAGCCGGGAGGCAGAGACCCAGTACTTC. Amino acid sequence: CASSREAETQYF. Full variable domain (rest looked up from reference TRBV25-1 and TRBJ2-5): EADIYQTPRYLVIGTGKKITLECSQTMGHDKMYWYQQDPGMELHLIHYSYGVNSTEKGDLSSESTVSRIRTEHFPLTLESARPSHTSQYLCASSREAETQYFGPGTRLLVL.

This chain uses TRBV7-9 with TRBJ1-5; unclear D gene. V was cut by 4 bases and J by 3 bases, with 10 bases left in between. Germline V lookup: CDR1 SEHNR, CDR2 FQNEAQ (reference sequence). There are 14 residues in the CDR3. Here the CDR3 DNA reads TGTGCCAGCAGCTCCTCAGGACCCAATCAGCCCCAGCATTTT. Amino acids: CASSSSGPNQPQHF.

This clone has a single count. V and J are TRBV19 and TRBJ2-5; a possible D gene is TRBD1 (6 bases). With 6 bases removed from V and 4 bases from J, the gap between germline ends came to 15 bases. Germline loops: CDR1 LNHDA, CDR2 SQIVND (reference sequence). The length of the CDR3 is 14 residues. The CDR3 reads CASSELGGSETQYF. CDR3 nucleotides: TGTGCCAGTAGCGAACTAGGGGGTTCAGAGACCCAGTACTTC.

This chain uses TRBV27 with TRBJ1-5; D is undetermined. Germline loops: CDR1 MNHEY, CDR2 SMNVEV (reference sequence). The CDR3 sequence is 12 residues long. The ends were cut back, 6 bases at V and 7 bases at J, with 10 bases in the middle. In nucleotides, the CDR3 is TGTGCCAGCAGCCGGGTAGGGCAGCCCCAGCATTTT. Translation: CASSRVGQPQHF.